Shown below are 9 T cell receptor beta chains from a single sample sequenced in a study of blood T cell repertoires in COVID-19. Profiling relied on immunoSEQ multiplex PCR, and the TCRdb table lists in-frame clones only, not all of them. The table lists 470,000 or so clones, 70% to 90% of them singletons. Material: PBMCs or T cells enriched from blood (not recorded which). The receptor source for this set is a woman younger than 35 with acute COVID-19.

The sample holds one count of this clone. The genes are TRBV5-1 and TRBJ2-6; TRBD1 agrees at 9 bases. V was pared by 2 bases and J by 0 bases, with 12 bases of the junction left unmatched. The CDR3 is 20 residues long. Germline V gene sequence: CDR1 SGHRS, CDR2 YFSETQ. The CDR3 bases are TGCGCCAGCAGCTTCCTCGGGACAGGGATTCTAAGCTCTGGGGCCAACGTCCTGACTTTC. Its protein is CASSFLGTGILSSGANVLTF.

The chain has TRBV4-1 and TRBJ2-1, with 9 bases matching TRBD2. V trimming: 1 base; J trimming: 10 bases; junction bases outside the gene matches: 8. Per the germline V gene, CDR1 is MGHRA and CDR2 is YSYEKL. The CDR3 spans 15 residues. CDR3 in DNA: TGCGCCAGCAGCCAAGTCGGGACTAGCTGGGAAGAGCAGTTCTTC. The encoded protein is CASSQVGTSWEEQFF.

The chain employs TRBV28 and TRBJ2-5; TRBD1 agrees at 8 bases. In germline, CDR1 is MDHEN, CDR2 SYDVKM. The V gene end was trimmed by 3 bases and the J gene end by 4 bases; junction bases not matched to a gene: 4. The CDR3 runs to 14 residues. For the CDR3, the DNA is TGTGCCAGCAGTTTCGTAGACAGGGGAGAGACCCAGTACTTC. Residues: CASSFVDRGETQYF.

This sequence joins TRBV6-2 or TRBV6-3 and TRBJ2-6, with a possible D match to TRBD1 (6 bases). CDR1 is MNHEY, CDR2 SVGEGT, per germline. Trimming stripped 5 bases from V and 2 bases from J, with 16 bases between. The CDR3 totals 17 residues. The CDR3, as DNA: TGTGCCAGCAGTACAAAGACACAGGGAGCTGGGGCCAACGTCCTGACTTTC. It codes for CASSTKTQGAGANVLTF.

V gene TRBV11-2 combines with J gene TRBJ2-3; D remains unclear. V dropped 2 bases and J dropped 2 bases, with 17 bases sitting between them. The CDR3 sequence is 17 residues long. CDR1 SGHAT and CDR2 FQNNGV come from the germline V gene. The CDR3 protein is CASSLREPPTITDTQYF. CDR3 nucleotides: TGTGCCAGCAGCTTAAGAGAGCCCCCCACCATCACAGATACGCAGTATTTT. Drawing the rest from reference TRBV11-2 and TRBJ2-3, the complete variable domain is EAGVAQSPRYKIIEKRQSVAFWCNPISGHATLYWYQQILGQGPKLLIQFQNNGVVDDSQLPKDRFSAERLKGVDSTLKIQPAKLEDSAVYLCASSLREPPTITDTQYFGPGTRLTVL.

The chain recombines TRBV9 with TRBJ2-3; the match to TRBD1 covers 9 bases. The CDR3 extends over 16 amino acids. The trim removed 4 bases at V and 2 bases at J, leaving 8 bases unmatched. Per germline, CDR1 SGDLS and CDR2 YYNGEE. The CDR3, as DNA: TGTGCCAGCAGCCCCCGGACAGGGGATTACACAGATACGCAGTATTTT. It translates to CASSPRTGDYTDTQYF.

This chain links TRBV10-2 with TRBJ2-7; 12 nucleotides align to TRBD2. The CDR3 totals 14 residues. J lost 6 bases, V lost 4 bases, and 4 bases had no gene match. CDR1 and CDR2 (germline): WSHSY, SAAADI. Written as DNA, the CDR3 is TGCGCCAGCAGTGCGACTAGCGGGAGTGTCGAGCAGTACTTC. This gives the protein CASSATSGSVEQYF.

The chain carries TRBV7-9 and TRBJ1-2; 10 bases align to TRBD1. Germline V gene sequence: CDR1 SEHNR, CDR2 FQNEAQ (reference sequence). Trimming removed 4 bases from V and 1 base from J; junction bases left unmatched: 12. The CDR3 spans 18 residues. The CDR3 coding sequence is TGTGCCAGCAGCTCTGGACAGGGGGTAATTCTGGGTAACTATGGCTACACCTTC. Amino acids: CASSSGQGVILGNYGYTF. Full variable domain (remainder filled in from reference TRBV7-9 and TRBJ1-2): DTGVSQNPRHKITKRGQNVTFRCDPISEHNRLYWYRQTLGQGPEFLTYFQNEAQLEKSRLLSDRFSAERPKGSFSTLEIQRTEQGDSAMYLCASSSGQGVILGNYGYTFGSGTRLTVV.

V gene TRBV6-6 combines with J gene TRBJ2-1; TRBD2 matches 7 bases. The trim removed 0 bases at V and 8 bases at J, leaving 4 bases unmatched. The CDR3 is 14 residues long. CDR1 is MNHNY and CDR2 is SVGAGI in the germline V gene (reference sequence). The CDR3 reads CASSYSVGRDEQFF. In DNA, the CDR3 is TGTGCCAGCAGTTACTCTGTGGGGAGGGATGAGCAGTTCTTC.